This entry features one T cell receptor beta chain sequence. Its antigen remains unknown. The related graft donor's blood sample was taken on the day of bone marrow donation. Cells defined as naive were viable CD3+CD4+ or CD3+CD8+ and CCR7+CD45RA+CD45RO-CD95-CD27+CD28+. Profiled with immunoSEQ multiplex PCR; TCRdb holds only in-frame clones, not every one. The sample has 23,000 or so clones, roughly 98% seen once; the top ten hold approximately 0.15%. This sample was included in a study of T cells after posttransplantation cyclophosphamide. General observations from the study: Donor-recipient repertoire similarity was low at 1-2 months, rising over year one. Tissue-infiltrating T cells from skin or gut overlapped little with blood T cells.

The V end lost 1 base, the J end lost 8 bases, and 20 bases lay between the germline ends. Germline V gene lookup returns CDR1 MNHNS and CDR2 SASEGT. This CDR3 has 17 amino acids. The chain uses TRBV6-1 and TRBJ1-4; D gene uncertain. The clonotype was recovered from a middle-aged man in good health, CMV-negative, and a related stem cell transplant donor. Sequencing was done on a sample of naive CD8+ T cells sorted from PBMCs. This CDR3 reads CASSEELAALLREKLFF. CDR3 nucleotides: TGTGCCAGCAGTGAAGAGTTGGCGGCCCTATTGAGGGAAAAACTGTTTTTT.